The next 29 T cell receptor beta chains were all read from a single sample in a study of cytomegalovirus exposure and HLA in healthy donors. The PCR ran on 60 Vbeta and 13 Jbeta primers. The repertoire was sequenced with immunoSEQ multiplex PCR; TCRdb's copy has only in-frame clones and lacks some. The sample lists roughly 160,000 clones, under 85% occurring once. Sequenced sample: PBMCs. All receptors derive from a woman aged 25 to 39 in good health and CMV-seronegative.

A single count supports this clone. V and J are TRBV4-3 and TRBJ2-1; TRBD2 agrees at 10 bases. Germline V gene lookup returns CDR1 LGHNA and CDR2 YSLEER. The CDR3 length is 16 residues. The V segment lost 0 bases and the J segment 6 bases; nucleotides outside the gene matches: 5. For the CDR3, the DNA is TGCGCCAGCAGCCAAGAGGCTAGCGGGAGTGGCAATGAGCAGTTCTTC. As protein: CASSQEASGSGNEQFF.

The chain carries TRBV20-1 and TRBJ1-1; 7 bases are shared with TRBD1. Unmatched junction bases numbered 1, after V lost 5 bases and J lost 4 bases. The CDR3 has 11 amino acids. Germline values: CDR1 DFQATT, CDR2 SNEGSKA (reference sequence). In DNA form, the CDR3 reads TGCAGTGCTTACAGGGGCACTGAAGCTTTCTTT. As protein: CSAYRGTEAFF.

The chain joins TRBV5-1 to TRBJ2-5; TRBD1 aligns across 12 bases. The CDR3 covers 15 residues. The ends lost 4 bases at V and 4 bases at J; junction bases unmatched: 5. Germline CDR1 is SGHRS and CDR2 is YFSETQ. The CDR3 DNA sequence: TGCGCCAGCAGCAGATCGGGACAGGGGGCAGAGACCCAGTACTTC. Its protein product is CASSRSGQGAETQYF. The full variable domain, its missing parts supplied by reference TRBV5-1 and TRBJ2-5, is KAGVTQTPRYLIKTRGQQVTLSCSPISGHRSVSWYQQTPGQGLQFLFEYFSETQRNKGNFPGRFSGRQFSNSRSEMNVSTLELGDSALYLCASSRSGQGAETQYFGPGTRLLVL.

The genes are TRBV5-6 and TRBJ2-7, with a possible D match to TRBD1 (5 bases). Germline CDR1 SGHDT, CDR2 YYEEEE. V was shortened by 0 bases and J by 3 bases, with 10 bases between the two germline ends. CDR3 size: 14 residues. For the CDR3, the DNA is TGTGCCAGCAGCTTGGAGGGGTTCGACTACGAGCAGTACTTC. This gives the protein CASSLEGFDYEQYF.

A note on this clone: The junction differs from germline at one of its ends, possibly a read error. The chain links TRBV29-1 to TRBJ2-3; D perhaps matches TRBD2 (6 bases). The CDR3 covers 14 residues. The V gene's germline CDR1 is SQVTM and CDR2 ANQGSEA. In DNA form, the CDR3 reads TGCAGCGGTGAAACAGCGGGTAGCACAGATACGCAGTATTTT. It codes for CSGETAGSTDTQYF.

This clone was seen a handful of times. J is TRBJ2-7 and V is TRBV11-2; possibly TRBD1 for D (6 bases). CDR1 SGHAT and CDR2 FQNNGV come from the germline V gene. The length of the CDR3 is 17 residues. Between the trimmed V and J ends, which lost 2 bases and 2 bases, there was a span of 19 bases. The CDR3 nucleotides are TGTGCCAGCAGCTTAATACAGGGCACCAATCATCCCTACGAGCAGTACTTC. Amino acids: CASSLIQGTNHPYEQYF. Full variable domain (outside the CDR3, taken from reference TRBV11-2 and TRBJ2-7): EAGVAQSPRYKIIEKRQSVAFWCNPISGHATLYWYQQILGQGPKLLIQFQNNGVVDDSQLPKDRFSAERLKGVDSTLKIQPAKLEDSAVYLCASSLIQGTNHPYEQYFGPGTRLTVT.

This chain joins TRBV10-3 and TRBJ1-2; 8 bases are shared with TRBD1. The CDR3 length is 13 residues. Germline CDR1 ENHRY, CDR2 SYGVKD. The junction had 5 bases not matched to a gene; V was cut back by 10 bases and J by 1 base. The CDR3 sequence is CATKTGDNYGYTF. CDR3 nucleotide sequence: TGTGCCACAAAGACAGGGGATAACTATGGCTACACCTTC.

V usage is TRBV5-1 and J usage is TRBJ1-4, with D unclear. V lost 4 bases and J 7 bases, leaving 17 bases between the germline ends. The CDR3 is made up of 15 amino acids. CDR1 SGHRS and CDR2 YFSETQ come from the germline V gene. CDR3 amino acids: CASSAAPNEGEKLFF. In DNA, the CDR3 is TGCGCCAGCAGCGCGGCTCCCAACGAGGGTGAAAAACTGTTTTTT.

The chain recombines TRBV9 with TRBJ1-1; D remains ambiguous. CDR1 is SGDLS and CDR2 is YYNGEE in the germline V gene. This CDR3 has 13 residues. V lost 6 bases and J 0 bases, leaving 9 bases between the germline ends. The CDR3 DNA follows: TGTGCCAGCACCGCGGGCGTGAACACTGAAGCTTTCTTT. This translates into CASTAGVNTEAFF. Full variable domain (outside the CDR3, taken from reference TRBV9 and TRBJ1-1): DSGVTQTPKHLITATGQRVTLRCSPRSGDLSVYWYQQSLDQGLQFLIQYYNGEERAKGNILERFSAQQFPDLHSELNLSSLELGDSALYFCASTAGVNTEAFFGQGTRLTVV.

The V call is TRBV28, the J call TRBJ2-5, with TRBD1 as a possible D gene (6 bases). Germline V gene lookup returns CDR1 MDHEN and CDR2 SYDVKM. The length of the CDR3 is 16 residues. V was shortened by 5 bases and J by 0 bases, with 16 bases between the two germline ends. The CDR3 DNA reads TGTGCCAGCAGTGACGCTGCGACAGGAGACCAAGAGACCCAGTACTTC. It is translated as CASSDAATGDQETQYF.

This clone was counted between two and nine times. This sequence joins TRBV7-2 and TRBJ2-3; possibly TRBD2 for D (5 bases). The CDR3 covers 19 residues. Trimming left V 1 base short and J 0 bases short, with 20 bases between. In germline, CDR1 is SGHTA, CDR2 FQGNSA. CDR3 sequence: CASSLGPNGGFSSTDTQYF. Here the CDR3 DNA reads TGTGCCAGCAGCTTAGGTCCGAATGGAGGATTCTCGAGCACAGATACGCAGTATTTT.

The chain recombines TRBV5-1 with TRBJ2-5, with TRBD1 matching 8 bases. The CDR3 is made up of 13 amino acids. From germline, CDR1 is SGHRS and CDR2 YFSETQ. After removal of 3 bases from V and 4 bases from J, the junction contained 2 bases not matched to a gene. The CDR3, as DNA: TGCGCCAGCAGCTCCACAGGGGGAGAGACCCAGTACTTC. The encoded protein is CASSSTGGETQYF.

The chain carries TRBV4-2 and TRBJ2-5; D call uncertain. The germline CDR1 and CDR2 sequences are LGHNA and YNFKEQ. The CDR3 has 17 residues. V was trimmed by 2 bases and J by 5 bases, leaving 21 bases between them. CDR3 sequence (DNA): TGTGCCAGCAGCCAATGGGCCAGTCGTTTTGGTGAGGAGACCCAGTACTTC. This translates into CASSQWASRFGEETQYF.

This chain links TRBV7-3 with TRBJ1-2, with D possibly matching TRBD1 (5 bases). Per the germline V gene, CDR1 is SGHTA and CDR2 is FQGTGA. The V and J ends lost 1 base and 8 bases respectively, with 11 bases between them. The CDR3 covers 13 residues. CDR3 sequence: CASSLREGNGYTF. CDR3 DNA: TGTGCCAGCAGCTTAAGGGAGGGGAACGGCTACACCTTC.

The V gene is TRBV6-5, the J gene TRBJ2-1, with D uncertain. This CDR3 contains 13 residues. Trimming removed 6 bases at V and 6 bases at J, with 12 bases between. Germline V gene lookup returns CDR1 MNHEY and CDR2 SVGAGI. The CDR3 protein is CASRKQTTNEQFF. In nucleotides, the CDR3 is TGTGCCAGCAGGAAACAGACAACCAATGAGCAGTTCTTC.

Regarding this clone: Germline is not matched at one junction end, which may reflect a read error. The rearrangement uses TRBV7-9 and TRBJ2-2, with D hard to call. From germline, CDR1 is SEHNR and CDR2 FQNEAQ (reference sequence). This CDR3 has 12 amino acids. The CDR3 loop reads CSSSFGNGELFF. The CDR3 DNA follows: TGTTCCAGCAGCTTCGGTAACGGGGAGCTGTTTTTT.

The CDR3 nucleotides are TGTGCCAGCAGCTTCCCCGGGACAGGACTAGAGGACACAGATACGCAGTATTTT. Protein: CASSFPGTGLEDTDTQYF. The chain employs TRBV7-8 and TRBJ2-3; D perhaps matches TRBD1 (8 bases). Trimming left V 3 bases short and J 2 bases short, with 21 bases between. The CDR3 covers 18 residues. CDR1 and CDR2 from the germline V gene are SGHVS and FQNEAQ.

This clone was counted only a few times. This chain links TRBV4-2 with TRBJ1-1; D perhaps matches TRBD1 (5 bases). Germline CDR1 LGHNA, CDR2 YNFKEQ. The CDR3 length is 15 residues. The ends were cut back, 4 bases at V and 2 bases at J, with 14 bases in the middle. CDR3 DNA: TGTGCCAGCAGCCCAAGAAGTACAGGAAACACTGAAGCTTTCTTT. Translating it yields CASSPRSTGNTEAFF.

This sequence joins TRBV19 and TRBJ1-6; the D gene is possibly TRBD1 (6 bases). Germline assignment: CDR1 LNHDA and CDR2 SQIVND (reference sequence). Trimming cost V 6 bases and J 10 bases, with 16 bases left between them. CDR3 length equals 14 residues. The DNA of the CDR3 is TGTGCCAGTAGCGGTATCGGGGGGCGATCACCCCTCCACTTT. Amino acids: CASSGIGGRSPLHF.

CDR3 protein: CASSPPGLGGDTQYF. CDR3 coding DNA: TGTGCCAGCAGCCCCCCGGGACTAGGAGGAGATACGCAGTATTTT. J is TRBJ2-3 and V is TRBV7-9; TRBD2 matches 8 bases. CDR3 length: 15 amino acids. V was clipped by 5 bases and J by 5 bases; unmatched bases: 9. Germline V gives CDR1 SEHNR, CDR2 FQNEAQ (reference sequence).

A few counts support this clone. The chain carries TRBV7-9 and TRBJ2-5, with D hard to call. This CDR3 has 13 amino acids. The V end lost 1 base, the J end lost 10 bases, and 13 bases lay between the germline ends. Germline V CDR1 and CDR2: SEHNR, FQNEAQ (reference sequence). The CDR3 reads CASSLVVAERQYF. DNA for the CDR3: TGTGCCAGCAGCTTAGTCGTGGCCGAGCGCCAGTACTTC.

This clone appeared a few times. In the same sample, other DNA sequences code for this CDR3. The CDR3 region is CASSLRTGGYGYTF. The CDR3 bases are TGTGCCAGCAGTTTGAGGACAGGGGGGTATGGCTACACCTTC. This chain links TRBV27 with TRBJ1-2, with 10 nucleotides matching TRBD1. The CDR3 sequence is 14 residues long. Per germline, CDR1 MNHEY and CDR2 SMNVEV (reference sequence). Trimming at V came to 3 bases and at J to 5 bases, leaving 3 bases not matched to a gene.

This clone has a handful of counts. The chain couples TRBV5-4 to TRBJ2-5; D perhaps matches TRBD2 (5 bases). The CDR3 spans 12 residues. Trimming cost V 3 bases and J 2 bases, with 5 bases left between them. Germline loops: CDR1 SGHNT, CDR2 YYREEE (reference sequence). DNA of the CDR3: TGTGCCAGCAGCTCGGGGCAAGAGACCCAGTACTTC. Its protein is CASSSGQETQYF.

This clone has only one observation. The chain carries TRBV5-1 and TRBJ2-1; TRBD2 agrees at 8 bases. CDR1 and CDR2 (germline): SGHRS, YFSETQ. V shed 3 bases and J 8 bases; nucleotides not matched to a gene: 13. The CDR3 is made up of 16 amino acids. For the CDR3, the DNA is TGCGCCAGCAGCTGGGCGGGCGGGGCCGGGGGGGATGAGCAGTTCTTC. Residues: CASSWAGGAGGDEQFF.

V is TRBV27 and J is TRBJ2-7, with 8 bases identical to TRBD1. The V and J ends lost 5 bases and 5 bases, in that order; junction bases with no gene match: 14. This CDR3 spans 16 amino acids. Germline V gives CDR1 MNHEY, CDR2 SMNVEV (reference sequence). The CDR3: CASSPHGQGRFHEQYF. CDR3 sequence (DNA): TGTGCCAGCAGTCCCCACGGACAGGGTAGGTTCCACGAGCAGTACTTC.

The V gene is TRBV2, the J gene TRBJ1-2; 10 nucleotides match TRBD1. Germline values: CDR1 SNHLY, CDR2 FYNNEI. The CDR3 length is 14 residues. With V trimmed by 9 bases and J by 5 bases, 9 bases remained unmatched. CDR3 in DNA: TGTGCCAGTGCCTGGGACAGGGGCACATATGGCTACACCTTC. Amino acids: CASAWDRGTYGYTF.

The rearrangement joins TRBV30 to TRBJ1-3; TRBD1 might be the D (6 bases). This CDR3 is 19 amino acids long. V was cut by 0 bases and J by 0 bases, with 21 bases left in between. Germline CDR1 reads GTSNPN; CDR2 reads SVGIG (reference sequence). CDR3 in amino acids: CAWSVTAPGGQHSGNTIYF. The CDR3 DNA sequence: TGTGCCTGGAGTGTAACTGCGCCCGGAGGACAGCACTCTGGAAACACCATATATTTT.

This clone was recorded only once. V and J are TRBV7-9 and TRBJ2-1; 9 bases align to TRBD1. With 1 base clipped from V and 2 bases from J, the junction kept 0 bases outside the gene matches. The CDR3 sequence is 15 residues long. CDR1 is SEHNR, CDR2 FQNEAQ, per germline (reference sequence). The CDR3 loop is CASSLDRGPYNEQFF. CDR3 DNA: TGTGCCAGCAGCTTAGACAGGGGGCCCTACAATGAGCAGTTCTTC.

This clone was counted once. The chain uses TRBV19 and TRBJ1-2, with TRBD1 matching 9 bases. The CDR3 runs 15 residues. V trimming: 3 bases; J trimming: 6 bases; junction bases outside the gene matches: 8. The germline CDR1 and CDR2 sequences are LNHDA and SQIVND (reference sequence). CDR3 nucleotides: TGTGCCAGTAGTATTGGCTACAGGGGGCTCGATGGCTACACCTTC. Translating gives CASSIGYRGLDGYTF.